This TCR beta chain was sequenced in a study of regulatory T cells in long-lasting Graves disease. Only a few counts were recorded for this clonotype. The antigen is unknown. In building TCR beta libraries, iRepertoire HTBI primers were used together with Arm-PCR of CDR3 regions. TCRdb redid the calling of the multiplex PCR reads with MiXCR, one entry per CDR3 protein. The sample has 400,000 to 500,000 distinct CDR3 sequences; roughly 15% are singletons. Study outcomes and limitations: There was favoring of TRBV28, TRBJ1-2 and TRBJ2-5 in persistent disease.

Time point defined: newly diagnosed GD, antithyroid drugs for less than 3 months. PBMCs were the source of the RNA used for TCR sequencing. EDTA tubes received roughly 10 milliliters of drawn peripheral blood. This CDR3 has 13 residues. Germline V gives CDR1 SGHVS, CDR2 FQNEAQ. V lost 10 bases, J lost 8 bases, and 11 bases stayed unmatched. These sequences were also reported in another study, on T cells in Graves' hyperthyroidism and ophthalmopathy. That work contributes: No ophthalmopathy progression within 18 months constituted stable Graves' hyperthyroidism. The TCR CDR3 first-round RT-PCR relied on the HTBI primer set.

The chain joins TRBV7-8 to TRBJ2-4; 7 nucleotides agree with TRBD2. The clonotype comes from a woman in her late teens or twenties with Graves disease. Sequenced material: peripheral blood mononuclear cells (PBMCs), taken at new diagnosis, from a patient treated with antithyroid drugs. The CDR3 spells CATASGGRDIQYF. The CDR3 DNA is TGTGCCACGGCGTCGGGGGGTCGTGACATTCAGTACTTC.